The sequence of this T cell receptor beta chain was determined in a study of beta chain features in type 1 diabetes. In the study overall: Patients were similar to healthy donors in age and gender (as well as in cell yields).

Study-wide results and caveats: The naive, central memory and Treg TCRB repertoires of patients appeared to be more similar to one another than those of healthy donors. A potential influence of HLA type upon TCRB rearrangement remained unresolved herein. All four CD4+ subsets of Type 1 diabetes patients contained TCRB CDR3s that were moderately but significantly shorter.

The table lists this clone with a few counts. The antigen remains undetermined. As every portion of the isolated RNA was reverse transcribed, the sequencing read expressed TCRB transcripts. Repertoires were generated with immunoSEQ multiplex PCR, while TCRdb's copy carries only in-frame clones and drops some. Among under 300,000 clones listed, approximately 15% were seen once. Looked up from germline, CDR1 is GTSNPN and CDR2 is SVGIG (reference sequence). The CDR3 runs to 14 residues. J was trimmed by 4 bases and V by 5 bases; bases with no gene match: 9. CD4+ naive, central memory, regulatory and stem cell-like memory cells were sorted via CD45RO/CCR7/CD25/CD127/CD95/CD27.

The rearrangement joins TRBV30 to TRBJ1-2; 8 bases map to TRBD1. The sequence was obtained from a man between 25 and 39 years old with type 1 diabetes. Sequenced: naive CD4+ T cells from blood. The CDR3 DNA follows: TGTGCCTGGGGAAGACAGGGGTTGCTCTATGGCTACACCTTC. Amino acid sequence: CAWGRQGLLYGYTF.